This T cell receptor beta chain comes out of a study of control samples from healthy donors and cancer patients. Profiling relied on immunoSEQ multiplex PCR, and the TCRdb table lists in-frame clones only, not all of them. Among some 130,000 clones listed, about 92% were seen once. Germline-derived CDR1 and CDR2 are MNHNS and SASEGT. Trimming shortened V by 3 bases and J by 0 bases, and 11 bases separated the two germline ends. CDR3 length: 15 amino acids. This rearrangement joins TRBV6-1 to TRBJ2-5; D remains ambiguous. The sample consisted of PBMCs. The TCR comes from a man in his forties or fifties with head and neck cancer. CDR3 residues: CASSDQRNYQETQYF. The DNA for the CDR3 is TGTGCCAGCAGTGATCAACGGAATTACCAAGAGACCCAGTACTTC.